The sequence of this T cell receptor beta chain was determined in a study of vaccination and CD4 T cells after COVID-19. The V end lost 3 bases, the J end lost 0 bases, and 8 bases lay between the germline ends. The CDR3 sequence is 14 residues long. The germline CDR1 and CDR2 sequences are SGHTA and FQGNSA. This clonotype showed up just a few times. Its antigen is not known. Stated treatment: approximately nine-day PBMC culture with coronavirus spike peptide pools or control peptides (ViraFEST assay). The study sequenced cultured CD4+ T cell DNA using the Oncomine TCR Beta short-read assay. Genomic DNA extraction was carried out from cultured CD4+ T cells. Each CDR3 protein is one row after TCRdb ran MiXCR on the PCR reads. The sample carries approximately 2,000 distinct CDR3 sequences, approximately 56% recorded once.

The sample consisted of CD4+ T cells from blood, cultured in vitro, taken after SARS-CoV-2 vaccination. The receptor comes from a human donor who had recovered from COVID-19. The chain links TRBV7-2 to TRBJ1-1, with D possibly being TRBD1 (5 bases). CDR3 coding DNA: TGTGCCAGCAGCTTTGACAGTTTGAACACTGAAGCTTTCTTT. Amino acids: CASSFDSLNTEAFF.